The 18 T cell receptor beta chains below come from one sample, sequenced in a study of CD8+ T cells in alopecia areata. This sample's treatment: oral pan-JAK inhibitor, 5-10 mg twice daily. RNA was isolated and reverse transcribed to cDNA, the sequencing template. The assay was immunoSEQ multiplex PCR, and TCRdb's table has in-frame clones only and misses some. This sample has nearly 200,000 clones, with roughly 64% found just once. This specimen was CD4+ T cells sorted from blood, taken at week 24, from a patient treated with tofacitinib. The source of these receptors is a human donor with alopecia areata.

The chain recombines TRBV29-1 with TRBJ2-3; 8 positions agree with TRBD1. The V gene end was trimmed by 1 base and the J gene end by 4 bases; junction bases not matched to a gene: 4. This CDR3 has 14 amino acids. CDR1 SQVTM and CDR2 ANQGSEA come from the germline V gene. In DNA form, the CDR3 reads TGCAGCGTTGAAGGGACAGGGACCTCAGATACGCAGTATTTT. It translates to CSVEGTGTSDTQYF.

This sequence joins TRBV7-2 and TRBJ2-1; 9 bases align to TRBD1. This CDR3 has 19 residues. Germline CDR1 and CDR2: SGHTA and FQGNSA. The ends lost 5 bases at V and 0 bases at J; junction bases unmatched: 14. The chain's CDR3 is CASSPTGTGITASYNEQFF. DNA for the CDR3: TGTGCCAGCAGCCCCACCGGGACAGGGATTACGGCCTCCTACAATGAGCAGTTCTTC.

The CDR3: CASSDLTSVDVYTGELFF. The CDR3 nucleotides are TGTGCCAGCAGTGATTTGACTAGCGTCGACGTTTACACCGGGGAGCTGTTTTTT. The V call is TRBV2, the J call TRBJ2-2, with 8 bases lining up with TRBD2. CDR3 size: 18 residues. Germline CDR1 SNHLY, CDR2 FYNNEI. Losses at the gene ends were 3 bases for V and 3 bases for J; bases not matched to a gene: 12.

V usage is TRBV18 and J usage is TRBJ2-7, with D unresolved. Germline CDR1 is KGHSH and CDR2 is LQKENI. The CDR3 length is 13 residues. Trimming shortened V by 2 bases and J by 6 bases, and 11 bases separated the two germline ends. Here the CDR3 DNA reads TGTGCCAGCTCACCAGAGTCAACGAGCGAGCAGTACTTC. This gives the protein CASSPESTSEQYF.

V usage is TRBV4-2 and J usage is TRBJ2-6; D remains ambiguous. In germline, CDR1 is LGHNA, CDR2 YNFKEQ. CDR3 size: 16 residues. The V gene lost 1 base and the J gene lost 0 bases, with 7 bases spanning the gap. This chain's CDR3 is CASSQGDSSGANVLTF. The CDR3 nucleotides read TGTGCCAGCAGCCAAGGGGATAGCTCTGGGGCCAACGTCCTGACTTTC.

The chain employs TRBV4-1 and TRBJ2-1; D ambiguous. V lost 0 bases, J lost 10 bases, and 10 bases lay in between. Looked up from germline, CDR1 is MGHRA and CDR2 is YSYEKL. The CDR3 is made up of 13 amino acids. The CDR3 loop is CASSQEVPREQFF. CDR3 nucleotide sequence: TGCGCCAGCAGCCAAGAAGTCCCTCGGGAGCAGTTCTTC.

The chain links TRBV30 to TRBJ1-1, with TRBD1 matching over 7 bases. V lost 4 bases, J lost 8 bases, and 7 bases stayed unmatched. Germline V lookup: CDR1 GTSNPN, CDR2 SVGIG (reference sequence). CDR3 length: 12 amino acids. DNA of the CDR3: TGTGCCTGGAATCGGCAGGGGGTCGAAGCTTTCTTT. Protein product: CAWNRQGVEAFF.

The CDR3 region has the DNA TGTGCCAGCAGTTGGACGGGATTGGAAGAGACCCAGTACTTC. Translation gives CASSWTGLEETQYF. V gene TRBV6-5 combines with J gene TRBJ2-5; possible D gene TRBD2, 5 bases. V was pared by 4 bases and J by 3 bases, with 12 bases between. CDR3 length: 14 residues. Looked up from germline, CDR1 is MNHEY and CDR2 is SVGAGI.

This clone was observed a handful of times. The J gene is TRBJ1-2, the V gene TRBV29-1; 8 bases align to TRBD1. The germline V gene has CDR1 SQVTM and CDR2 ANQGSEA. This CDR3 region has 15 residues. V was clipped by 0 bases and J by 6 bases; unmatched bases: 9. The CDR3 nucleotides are TGCAGCGTTGAAGATAAGGACAGGGTGCAAGATGGCTACACCTTC. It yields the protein CSVEDKDRVQDGYTF.

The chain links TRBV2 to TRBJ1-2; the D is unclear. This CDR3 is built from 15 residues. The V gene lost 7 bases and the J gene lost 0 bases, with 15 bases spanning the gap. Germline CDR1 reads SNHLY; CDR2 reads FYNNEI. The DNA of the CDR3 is TGTGCCAGCATGCGAAGGACGGAAGCTAACTATGGCTACACCTTC. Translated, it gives CASMRRTEANYGYTF.

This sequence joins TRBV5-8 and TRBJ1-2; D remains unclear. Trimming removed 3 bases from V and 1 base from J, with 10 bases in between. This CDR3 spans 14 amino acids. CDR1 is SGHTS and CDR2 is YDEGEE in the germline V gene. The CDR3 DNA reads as TGTGCCAGCAGCTATCCAGGAATTAACTATGGCTACACCTTC. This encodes CASSYPGINYGYTF.

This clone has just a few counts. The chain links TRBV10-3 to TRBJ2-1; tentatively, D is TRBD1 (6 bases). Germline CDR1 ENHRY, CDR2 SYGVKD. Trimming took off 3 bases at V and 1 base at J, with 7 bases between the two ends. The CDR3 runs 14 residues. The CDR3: CAISDRGSYNEQFF. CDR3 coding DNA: TGTGCCATCAGTGACAGGGGATCCTACAATGAGCAGTTCTTC.

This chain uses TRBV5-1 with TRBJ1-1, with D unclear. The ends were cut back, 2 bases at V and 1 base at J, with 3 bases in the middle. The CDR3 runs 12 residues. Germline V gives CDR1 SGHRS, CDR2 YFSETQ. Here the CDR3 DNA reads TGCGCCAGCAGCTTAACGAACACTGAAGCTTTCTTT. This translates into CASSLTNTEAFF.

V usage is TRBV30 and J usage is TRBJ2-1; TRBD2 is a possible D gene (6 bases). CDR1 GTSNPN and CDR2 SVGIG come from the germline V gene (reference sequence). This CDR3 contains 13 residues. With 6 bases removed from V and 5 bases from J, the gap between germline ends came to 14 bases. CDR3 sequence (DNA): TGTGCCTGTAGCGGAGGTGGGGACAATGAGCAGTTCTTC. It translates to CACSGGGDNEQFF. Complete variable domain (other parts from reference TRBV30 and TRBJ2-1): SQTIHQWPATLVQPVGSPLSLECTVEGTSNPNLYWYRQAAGRGLQLLFYSVGIGQISSEVPQNLSASRPQDRQFILSSKKLLLSDSGFYLCACSGGGDNEQFFGPGTRLTVL.

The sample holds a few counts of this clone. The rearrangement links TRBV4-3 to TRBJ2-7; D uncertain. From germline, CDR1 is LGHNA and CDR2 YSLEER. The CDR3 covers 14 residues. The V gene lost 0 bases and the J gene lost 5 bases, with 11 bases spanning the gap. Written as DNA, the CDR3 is TGCGCCAGCAGCCAAGATAGCCGGGCCCACGAGCAGTACTTC. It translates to CASSQDSRAHEQYF.

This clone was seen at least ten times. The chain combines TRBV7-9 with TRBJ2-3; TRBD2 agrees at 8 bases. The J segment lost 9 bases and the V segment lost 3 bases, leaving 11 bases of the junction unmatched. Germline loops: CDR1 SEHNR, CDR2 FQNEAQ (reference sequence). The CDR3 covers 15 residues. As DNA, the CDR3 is TGTGCCAGCAGCTTGGAAGCGGGAGTGGCAGCCACGCAGTATTTT. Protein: CASSLEAGVAATQYF.

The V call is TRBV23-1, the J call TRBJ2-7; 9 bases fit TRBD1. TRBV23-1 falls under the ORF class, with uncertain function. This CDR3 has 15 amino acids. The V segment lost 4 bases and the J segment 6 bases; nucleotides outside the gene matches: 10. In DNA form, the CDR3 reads TGCGCCAGCAGTCTTGGACAGGGGCGGATGGGCGAGCAGTACTTC. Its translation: CASSLGQGRMGEQYF.

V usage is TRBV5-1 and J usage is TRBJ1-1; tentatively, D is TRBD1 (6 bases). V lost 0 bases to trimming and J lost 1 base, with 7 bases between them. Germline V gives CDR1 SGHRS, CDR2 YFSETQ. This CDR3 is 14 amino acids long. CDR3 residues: CASSLGQANTEAFF. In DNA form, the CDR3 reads TGCGCCAGCAGCTTGGGACAGGCGAACACTGAAGCTTTCTTT.